Only a few counts were recorded for the clone carrying this T cell receptor (beta chain). The data were obtained in a study of T cells in Graves' hyperthyroidism and ophthalmopathy. Germline V gene data show CDR1 as SGHDN and CDR2 as FVKESK. With 1 base removed from V and 6 bases from J, the gap between germline ends came to 12 bases. This CDR3 region has 15 residues. Authors of the study amplified TCR beta CDR3 regions from RNA transcripts. TCR CDR3 underwent first-round RT-PCR with the HTBI primer set. TCRdb redid the calling of the multiplex PCR reads with MiXCR, one entry per CDR3 protein. The sample comprises approximately 330,000 distinct CDR3 sequences, 21% of which are singletons, and over 40% rests with the top ten.

The receptor's source is a woman aged 45-65 years with Graves' hyperthyroidism. This chain uses TRBV14 with TRBJ2-2; D gene ambiguous. Material for sequencing was blood. DNA of the CDR3: TGTGCCAGCAGCCAAGGGTTGCACTATGCCGGGGAGCTGTTTTTT. Encoded protein: CASSQGLHYAGELFF. The complete variable domain, with remaining parts taken from reference TRBV14 and TRBJ2-2, reads EAGVTQFPSHSVIEKGQTVTLRCDPISGHDNLYWYRRVMGKEIKFLLHFVKESKQDESGMPNNRFLAERTGGTYSTLKVQPAELEDSGVYFCASSQGLHYAGELFFGEGSRLTVL.